This T cell receptor (beta chain) originates from a study of shared clonotypes between healthy human individuals. Naive CD8 cells, CD45RO-negative and positively selected for CCR7, excluded terminally differentiated effector memory CD45RA+ cells. The repertoire was sequenced with immunoSEQ multiplex PCR; TCRdb's copy has only in-frame clones and lacks some. The repertoire includes around 620,000 clones, roughly 95% of them detected once, and approximately 0.11% sits in the top ten. The germline V gene has CDR1 SGHTA and CDR2 FQGNSA. Deletions cut 3 bases from V and 0 bases from J, with 11 bases between. CDR3 length equals 15 residues.

Sequenced: naive CD8+ T cells sorted from blood. The chain carries TRBV7-2 and TRBJ1-2; D might be TRBD1 (6 bases). This TCR came from a young woman in good health. CDR3 nucleotides: TGTGCCAGCAGCTTGGGGGCACGAGCTAACTATGGCTACACCTTC. It is translated as CASSLGARANYGYTF.